The clone carrying this TCR beta chain was counted many times. Its antigen is not identified. The sample is drawn from a study of T-cell memory formation after mild COVID-19. Overall study findings and caveats: Mainly in CM and EM were contracting CD4+ clones; CD8+ were in EMRA. Some SARS-CoV-2-responding clones were already detected in memory before infection.

TCR alpha and TCR beta cDNA libraries carrying sample barcodes and UMIs were produced by 5'RACE using constant-segment primers. TCRdb ran MiXCR on the 5' RACE reads and lists one entry per CDR3 protein. The data hold about 190,000 distinct CDR3 sequences, with about 10% observed a single time. This CDR3 region has 15 residues. Germline V gene sequence: CDR1 SGHTA, CDR2 FQGNSA. V was pared by 5 bases and J by 2 bases, with 5 bases of the junction left unmatched. The TCR originated in a man between 18 and 35 years old who had mild COVID-19 (a few samples of this study predate the infection). Cell type and time point are not known. Sequences were obtained from PBMCs or a T cell subset sorted from them (not recorded which). The J gene is TRBJ2-5, the V gene TRBV7-2, with 10 bases identical to TRBD2. CDR3 region: CASSATSGVQETQYF. For the CDR3, the DNA is TGTGCCAGCAGCGCTACTAGCGGGGTTCAAGAGACCCAGTACTTC.